A single sample is the source of the 12 T cell receptor beta chains below, sequenced in a study of blood T cell repertoires in COVID-19. Libraries were prepared by immunoSEQ multiplex PCR; TCRdb keeps only in-frame clonotypes and omits some of them. The sample holds around 130,000 clones, almost 85% seen once. The sample consisted of peripheral blood. All receptors derive from a human donor in a cohort sampled during active COVID-19.

The rearrangement uses TRBV5-4 and TRBJ2-5; 12 bases agree with TRBD2. CDR3 size: 15 residues. The ends lost 4 bases at V and 5 bases at J; junction bases unmatched: 6. Germline CDR1 is SGHNT and CDR2 is YYREEE (reference sequence). The CDR3 bases are TGTGCCAGCAGCCCCACTAGCGGGGGGTGGGAGACCCAGTACTTC. It encodes CASSPTSGGWETQYF.

On this clone: A read error may produce the germline difference seen at one junction end. This rearrangement joins TRBV4-2 to TRBJ1-2, with no clear D. In germline, CDR1 is LGHNA, CDR2 YNFKEQ. The CDR3 covers 12 residues. CDR3 DNA: TGTGCCAGCAGCAAAGACCGGAGGGGCTACACCTTC. It specifies CASSKDRRGYTF.

The chain combines TRBV7-6 with TRBJ2-5; a weak D match, TRBD2 (5 bases). The CDR3 is 13 amino acids. The germline V gene encodes CDR1 SGHVS and CDR2 FNYEAQ. Trimming shortened V by 7 bases and J by 7 bases, and 16 bases separated the two germline ends. The CDR3 DNA reads as TGTGCCAGCACCTTGGGAGCCCTGGGGACCCAGTACTTC. This encodes CASTLGALGTQYF.

The gene calls are TRBV4-2 and TRBJ1-2; D may be TRBD1 (6 bases). The CDR3 extends over 15 amino acids. V shed 2 bases and J shed 2 bases, with 12 bases lying between them. Germline V lookup: CDR1 LGHNA, CDR2 YNFKEQ. The chain's CDR3 is CASSQSNRENYGYTF. CDR3 coding DNA: TGTGCCAGCAGCCAATCCAACAGGGAAAACTATGGCTACACCTTC.

The CDR3 DNA follows: TGTGCCAGCAGTTTTATTCCTTTGAGCGGGAGGGGGGAGCAGTTCTTC. Its translation: CASSFIPLSGRGEQFF. The chain recombines TRBV27 with TRBJ2-1; TRBD2 matches at 10 bases. The CDR3 contains 16 residues. The J segment lost 10 bases and the V segment lost 3 bases, leaving 12 bases of the junction unmatched. Germline lookup yields CDR1 MNHEY and CDR2 SMNVEV (reference sequence).

The V gene is TRBV5-1, the J gene TRBJ2-1, with 9 bases matching TRBD1. The CDR3 consists of 16 residues. Germline values: CDR1 SGHRS, CDR2 YFSETQ. J lost 7 bases, V lost 0 bases, and 8 bases had no gene match. CDR3 amino acids: CASSLAGTGYSNEQFF. The CDR3 DNA sequence: TGCGCCAGCAGCTTGGCCGGGACAGGGTACTCGAATGAGCAGTTCTTC.

The chain carries TRBV19 and TRBJ2-2; D possibly corresponds to TRBD2 (7 bases). The CDR3 consists of 14 residues. Germline V lookup: CDR1 LNHDA, CDR2 SQIVND (reference sequence). The germline V and J ends were trimmed by 2 bases and 7 bases, with 11 bases remaining between them. CDR3 residues: CASSIRGGGGELFF. CDR3 bases: TGTGCCAGTAGTATAAGGGGGGGCGGCGGGGAGCTGTTTTTT.

The chain uses TRBV19 and TRBJ1-5; 8 bases match TRBD1. The CDR3 has 17 residues. CDR1 and CDR2 (germline): LNHDA, SQIVND (reference sequence). Trimming removed 3 bases from V and 6 bases from J; junction bases left unmatched: 13. CDR3 bases: TGTGCCAGTAGTATTATGATTGACAGGGGTGAATTTCAGCCCCAGCATTTT. Amino acid sequence: CASSIMIDRGEFQPQHF.

The CDR3 loop reads CASSGVSSSEQYF. The CDR3 DNA sequence: TGTGCCAGTAGCGGGGTCAGCAGTTCCGAGCAGTACTTC. The J gene is TRBJ2-7, the V gene TRBV19; D possibly corresponds to TRBD2 (5 bases). Germline loops: CDR1 LNHDA, CDR2 SQIVND (reference sequence). CDR3 length: 13 residues. Between the trimmed V and J ends, which lost 6 bases and 6 bases, there was a span of 15 bases. Based on the CDR3 plus reference TRBV19 and TRBJ2-7, the full variable domain is DGGITQSPKYLFRKEGQNVTLSCEQNLNHDAMYWYRQDPGQGLRLIYYSQIVNDFQKGDIAEGYSVSREKKESFPLTVTSAQKNPTAFYLCASSGVSSSEQYFGPGTRLTVT.

This clone came up a few times. J is TRBJ1-3 and V is TRBV11-1; D not resolved. This CDR3 is 13 amino acids long. Germline V gene data show CDR1 as SGHAT and CDR2 as FQDESV (reference sequence). Trimming removed 5 bases at V and 4 bases at J, with 9 bases between. CDR3 region: CASSRAHGNTIYF. The CDR3 DNA is TGTGCCAGCAGCCGCGCGCACGGAAACACCATATATTTT.

The count of this clone is one. The rearrangement joins TRBV5-1 to TRBJ2-2; D is possibly TRBD2 (7 bases). The germline V gene encodes CDR1 SGHRS and CDR2 YFSETQ. V lost 0 bases and J 7 bases, leaving 13 bases between the germline ends. This CDR3 spans 15 amino acids. The CDR3 bases are TGCGCCAGCAGCTTGGCCGGGGGGCAGGTCGGGGAGCTGTTTTTT. It specifies CASSLAGGQVGELFF.

The chain employs TRBV10-3 and TRBJ2-7; maybe TRBD1 (6 bases). The CDR3 sequence is 14 residues long. V dropped 3 bases and J dropped 2 bases, with 11 bases sitting between them. Germline assignment: CDR1 ENHRY and CDR2 SYGVKD. The CDR3 coding sequence is TGTGCCATCAGTGAAAAGCAGGGGCCCTACGAGCAGTACTTC. Its translation: CAISEKQGPYEQYF.